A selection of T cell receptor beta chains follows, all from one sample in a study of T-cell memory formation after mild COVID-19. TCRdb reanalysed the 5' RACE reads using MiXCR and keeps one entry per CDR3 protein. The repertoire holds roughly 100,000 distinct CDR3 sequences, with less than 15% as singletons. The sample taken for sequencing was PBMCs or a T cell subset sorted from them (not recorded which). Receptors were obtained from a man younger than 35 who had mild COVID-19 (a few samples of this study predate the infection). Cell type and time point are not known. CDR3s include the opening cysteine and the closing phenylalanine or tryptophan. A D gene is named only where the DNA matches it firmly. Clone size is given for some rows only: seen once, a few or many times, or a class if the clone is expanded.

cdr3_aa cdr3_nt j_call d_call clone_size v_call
CASSQGLRLAKNIQYF TGTGCCAGCAGCCAGGGACTTCGCTTAGCCAAAAACATTCAGTACTTC TRBJ2-4 NA once TRBV3-1
CATSRGISYEQYF TGTGCCACCAGCAGAGGGATCTCCTACGAGCAGTACTTC TRBJ2-7 NA NA TRBV15
CASSDTSGSRNQETQYF TGTGCCAGCAGTGATACTAGCGGATCCAGAAACCAAGAGACCCAGTACTTC TRBJ2-5 TRBD2 NA TRBV2
CASSRPGQVEGPNF TGTGCCAGCAGCCGACCCGGACAGGTCGAAGGTCCCAACTTC TRBJ2-7 TRBD1 few TRBV7-9
CASSRRGQEEAFF TGTGCCAGCAGCCGTCGGGGGCAGGAAGAAGCTTTCTTT TRBJ1-1 NA few TRBV7-9
CASSAYKRGPDTGELFF TGTGCCAGCAGCGCATACAAGAGGGGCCCCGATACCGGGGAGCTGTTTTTT TRBJ2-2 NA few TRBV9
CASSSTSGGEWDTQYF TGTGCCAGCAGCTCGACTAGCGGGGGGGAATGGGATACGCAGTATTTT TRBJ2-3 TRBD2 few TRBV7-8
CASSPTRVTGELFF TGTGCCAGCAGCCCCACCCGGGTCACCGGGGAGCTGTTTTTT TRBJ2-2 NA once TRBV12-3/TRBV12-4
CASSYRDGYTF TGTGCCAGCAGTTACAGGGATGGCTACACCTTC TRBJ1-2 NA few TRBV6-2/TRBV6-3
CASGPRTLRSEAFF TGTGCCAGCGGACCCCGTACCCTCCGCTCTGAAGCTTTCTTT TRBJ1-1 NA NA TRBV27
CASSQGTGGGAYNEQFF TGTGCCAGCAGCCAAGGCACGGGCGGGGGGGCCTATAATGAGCAGTTCTTC TRBJ2-1 TRBD2 NA TRBV4-2
CASSLGRRGNEQFF TGCGCCAGCAGCTTGGGGCGGCGGGGCAATGAGCAGTTCTTC TRBJ2-1 NA NA TRBV5-1
CASSPTGSTDTQYF TGTGCCAGTAGTCCGACAGGGAGCACAGATACGCAGTATTTT TRBJ2-3 TRBD1 NA TRBV19
CASGQLAPQETQYF TGTGCCAGCGGCCAACTAGCGCCACAAGAGACCCAGTACTTC TRBJ2-5 TRBD2 few TRBV2
CASSQVQGSTEAFF TGCGCCAGCAGCCAAGTACAGGGAAGCACTGAAGCTTTCTTT TRBJ1-1 NA few TRBV4-3
CASSYSVGGGGLSYEQYF TGTGCCAGCAGTTACTCGGTGGGCGGAGGAGGACTCTCCTACGAGCAGTACTTC TRBJ2-7 NA few TRBV6-5
CASSLWGHQAFF TGTGCCAGCAGCTTATGGGGACACCAAGCTTTCTTT TRBJ1-1 NA few TRBV7-9
CASSVLAGGTDTQYF TGTGCCAGCAGCGTGCTAGCGGGGGGCACAGATACGCAGTATTTT TRBJ2-3 TRBD2 few TRBV9
CASSFRQGQTEAFF TGCGCCAGCAGCTTCAGACAGGGTCAAACTGAAGCTTTCTTT TRBJ1-1 TRBD1 NA TRBV5-1
CASSSLSGTGVFYGYTF TGTGCCAGCAGCTCCCTCTCCGGGACAGGGGTTTTCTATGGCTACACCTTC TRBJ1-2 TRBD1 few TRBV7-2
CASSRMTTNQPQHF TGTGCCAGCAGCCGTATGACCACAAATCAGCCCCAGCATTTT TRBJ1-5 NA NA TRBV12-3/TRBV12-4
CASMNLLGEQPQHF TGTGCCAGCATGAATCTGCTAGGGGAGCAGCCCCAGCATTTT TRBJ1-5 NA NA TRBV6-1
CASSQNSGQPQHF TGTGCCAGCAGCCAAAATTCTGGTCAGCCCCAGCATTTT TRBJ1-5 NA NA TRBV14
CASTTREGDYNSPLHF TGTGCCAGCACCACCCGAGAAGGCGACTATAATTCACCCCTCCACTTT TRBJ1-6 NA NA TRBV12-3/TRBV12-4
CSARGLGNTEAFF TGCAGTGCTAGAGGTCTAGGGAACACTGAAGCTTTCTTT TRBJ1-1 NA NA TRBV20-1
CASSLSSGENIYGYTF TGTGCCAGCAGCTTATCCTCAGGGGAAAACATCTATGGCTACACCTTC TRBJ1-2 NA NA TRBV7-9
CASSAGGNTGELFF TGTGCCAGCAGTGCAGGGGGAAACACCGGGGAGCTGTTTTTT TRBJ2-2 TRBD1 few TRBV6-2/TRBV6-3
CASSDGEGTDTQYF TGTGCCAGCAGTGACGGGGAGGGCACAGATACGCAGTATTTT TRBJ2-3 NA many TRBV6-4
CATQDGPKDTGELFF TGTGCCACCCAGGACGGCCCGAAAGACACCGGGGAGCTGTTTTTT TRBJ2-2 NA few TRBV10-3
CASSQARSGYYEQYF TGCGCCAGCAGCCAAGCTCGCAGCGGATACTACGAGCAGTACTTC TRBJ2-7 NA once TRBV4-1
CASSLGLALTDTQYF TGTGCCAGCAGCTTGGGACTGGCCCTCACAGATACGCAGTATTTT TRBJ2-3 NA NA TRBV5-8
CSVGEEWGAVRTDTQYF TGCAGCGTGGGCGAAGAATGGGGCGCAGTTCGTACAGATACGCAGTATTTT TRBJ2-3 NA few TRBV29-1